The 32 T cell receptor beta chains listed next were all sequenced from one sample in a study of response to subunit inactivated influenza vaccine. From the RT-PCR reads, TCRdb called clonotypes with MiXCR, one entry per CDR3 protein. In the table there are around 750,000 distinct CDR3 sequences, 21% of which are singletons. Here the sequenced sample was PBMCs from blood, taken 4 to 6 days after vaccination. Source of these receptors: a man in his fifties who received an inactivated influenza vaccine.

This sequence joins TRBV19 and TRBJ2-5; weak D call: TRBD2 (6 bases). This CDR3 is built from 15 residues. The germline V gene encodes CDR1 LNHDA and CDR2 SQIVND (reference sequence). The V end lost 4 bases, the J end lost 0 bases, and 12 bases lay between the germline ends. The chain's CDR3 is CASSSGGAYQETQYF. The CDR3 nucleotides are TGTGCCAGTAGTAGTGGAGGGGCTTACCAAGAGACCCAGTACTTC.

V is TRBV12-3 or TRBV12-4 and J is TRBJ2-3, with D perhaps TRBD1 or TRBD2 (5 bases each). The CDR3 totals 17 residues. V lost 6 bases and J lost 2, with 21 bases in between. The CDR3 region has the DNA TGTGCCAGCAGCCCCGGGCGTTCTGGGACCCCCACAGATACGCAGTATTTT. As protein: CASSPGRSGTPTDTQYF.

In its sample, this clonotype was seen a few times. The J gene is TRBJ2-5, the V gene TRBV29-1, with 9 bases that match TRBD1. The germline CDR1 and CDR2 sequences are SQVTM and ANQGSEA. The CDR3 has 14 amino acids. V was clipped by 6 bases and J by 5 bases; unmatched bases: 10. The CDR3 sequence is CSVVQGALGETQYF. The CDR3 DNA is TGCAGCGTGGTACAGGGGGCGTTAGGGGAGACCCAGTACTTC.

The V and J genes are TRBV24-1 and TRBJ1-1; D not resolved. Germline values: CDR1 KGHDR, CDR2 SFDVKD. V shed 0 bases and J shed 7 bases, with 17 bases lying between them. This CDR3 is built from 16 residues. CDR3 sequence (DNA): TGTGCCACCAGTGATTTGCATACCCACGCCGATAATGAAGCTTTCTTT. Translation: CATSDLHTHADNEAFF.

The V gene is TRBV9, the J gene TRBJ2-5; D assignment may be TRBD1 or TRBD2 (6 bases each). This CDR3 spans 16 amino acids. The germline gives CDR1 SGDLS, CDR2 YYNGEE. V lost 4 bases and J lost 5, with 21 bases in between. The DNA of the CDR3 is TGTGCCAGCAGCCCCGTGAGGGGGGCCGTGGGGGAGACCCAGTACTTC. This sequence encodes CASSPVRGAVGETQYF.

The V and J genes are TRBV20-1 and TRBJ1-5; D remains ambiguous. The CDR3 has 13 amino acids. In germline, CDR1 is DFQATT, CDR2 SNEGSKA (reference sequence). V dropped 3 bases and J dropped 4 bases, with 10 bases sitting between them. The CDR3 nucleotides read TGCAGTGCTAGTCGCCAAGAAAATCAGCCCCAGCATTTT. It yields the protein CSASRQENQPQHF.

The CDR3 sequence: CASSLAGSGRPISYNEQFF. The DNA of the CDR3 is TGTGCCAGCAGTTTAGCCGGTAGCGGGAGACCAATCTCCTACAATGAGCAGTTCTTC. The genes are TRBV12-3 or TRBV12-4 and TRBJ2-1, with 9 bases aligning to TRBD2. CDR3 length: 19 residues. With V trimmed by 0 bases and J by 0 bases, 9 bases remained unmatched.

At least ten counts were recorded for this clonotype. The CDR3 here is CASSLRLADAKNIQYF. The CDR3 DNA follows: TGTGCCAGCAGTCTCAGACTAGCGGATGCCAAAAACATTCAGTACTTC. The chain employs TRBV12-3 or TRBV12-4 and TRBJ2-4; 9 nucleotides align to TRBD2. The CDR3 spans 16 residues. The V and J ends lost 5 bases and 1 base, in that order; junction bases with no gene match: 6.

The table lists this clonotype with a few counts. The rearrangement uses TRBV6-1 and TRBJ1-1, with 7 positions matching TRBD1. V was clipped by 7 bases and J by 7 bases; unmatched bases: 12. CDR1 and CDR2 from the germline V gene are MNHNS and SASEGT. CDR3 length: 14 amino acids. The CDR3 DNA sequence: TGTGCCAGCATCCAGATGACAGGGTGGGGTGAAGCTTTCTTT. Translating it yields CASIQMTGWGEAFF.

This clonotype was recorded at least ten times. The chain carries TRBV7-2 and TRBJ2-3; the D is unclear. Germline CDR1 is SGHTA and CDR2 is FQGNSA. The CDR3 has 13 residues. V shed 2 bases and J shed 2 bases, with 5 bases lying between them. The DNA for the CDR3 is TGTGCCAGCAGCTTACAGGTCACAGATACGCAGTATTTT. It codes for CASSLQVTDTQYF.

V gene TRBV20-1 combines with J gene TRBJ2-1; the D gene is possibly TRBD2 (6 bases). The V gene lost 1 base and the J gene lost 0 bases, with 10 bases spanning the gap. Germline V gene lookup returns CDR1 DFQATT and CDR2 SNEGSKA (reference sequence). The CDR3 covers 15 residues. CDR3 region: CSARVGGSSYNEQFF. The CDR3 DNA is TGCAGTGCTAGAGTAGGAGGGAGCTCCTACAATGAGCAGTTCTTC.

In this sample, this clonotype turned up many times. The chain couples TRBV20-1 to TRBJ2-7; D is possibly TRBD1 (6 bases). Germline CDR1 reads DFQATT; CDR2 reads SNEGSKA (reference sequence). The V end was cut by 5 bases, the J end by 0 bases, with 11 bases between. There are 13 residues in the CDR3. The CDR3 DNA sequence: TGCAGTGCTCGGGACACCAGCTCCTACGAGCAGTACTTC. Protein product: CSARDTSSYEQYF.

This chain uses TRBV12-3 or TRBV12-4 with TRBJ1-1; D perhaps matches TRBD1 (6 bases). Deletions cut 7 bases from V and 0 bases from J, with 15 bases between. This CDR3 spans 15 amino acids. The CDR3 DNA sequence: TGTGCCAGCACCCTAGGGGGGACTTTGAACACTGAAGCTTTCTTT. This gives the protein CASTLGGTLNTEAFF.

CDR3 bases: TGTGCCAGCAGCAATGGGGATCAAGCCTCGAACACCGGGGAGCTGTTTTTT. Amino acid sequence: CASSNGDQASNTGELFF. The chain couples TRBV21-1 to TRBJ2-2. TRBV21-1 is reported as a pseudogene. This CDR3 comprises 17 residues.

The chain is built from TRBV20-1 and TRBJ2-1; D may be TRBD2 (6 bases). Trimming shortened V by 3 bases and J by 10 bases, and 16 bases separated the two germline ends. Germline V gene lookup returns CDR1 DFQATT and CDR2 SNEGSKA (reference sequence). The CDR3 spans 13 residues. The CDR3 nucleotides read TGCAGTGCTAGCGGGGGAGCCAACTCCGAGCAGTTCTTC. It is translated as CSASGGANSEQFF.

This chain connects TRBV15 to TRBJ2-1; the match to TRBD1 covers 12 bases. There are 14 residues in the CDR3. V lost 7 bases and J lost 9; bases outside the gene matches: 7. Germline assignment: CDR1 LNHNV and CDR2 YYDKDF (reference sequence). The CDR3 reads CATKGTGGSREQFF. DNA of the CDR3: TGTGCCACCAAAGGGACAGGGGGCTCACGTGAGCAGTTCTTC.

This clonotype was seen a few times. The chain employs TRBV7-8 and TRBJ2-5; D gene uncertain. Per the germline V gene, CDR1 is SGHVS and CDR2 is FQNEAQ. The germline V and J ends were trimmed by 7 bases and 4 bases, with 10 bases remaining between them. The CDR3 is 12 residues long. The CDR3 nucleotides are TGTGCCAGCAAGGGAACGCGAGAGACCCAGTACTTC. This translates into CASKGTRETQYF.

This chain links TRBV12-3 or TRBV12-4 with TRBJ2-6; tentatively, D is TRBD1 or TRBD2 (5 bases each). The V end was cut by 1 base, the J end by 3 bases, with 16 bases between. The CDR3 loop spans 18 amino acids. CDR3 residues: CASSLDGALGYGANVLTF. The CDR3 DNA is TGTGCCAGCAGTTTAGACGGGGCCTTGGGGTATGGGGCCAACGTCCTGACTTTC.

This clonotype was picked up a small number of times. The chain is built from TRBV7-9 and TRBJ1-2; tentatively, D is TRBD1 (5 bases). The CDR3 has 15 amino acids. The V end was cut by 5 bases, the J end by 2 bases, with 15 bases between. The germline V gene encodes CDR1 SEHNR and CDR2 FQNEAQ (reference sequence). The CDR3 is CASSPRTGANYGYTF. CDR3 DNA: TGTGCCAGCAGCCCCCGAACAGGAGCAAACTATGGCTACACCTTC.

This chain uses TRBV11-2 with TRBJ2-5, with D perhaps matching TRBD1 or TRBD2 (6 bases each). Trimming left V 7 bases short and J 4 bases short, with 13 bases between. Germline V gene data show CDR1 as SGHAT and CDR2 as FQNNGV. This CDR3 region has 13 residues. CDR3 in DNA: TGTGCCAGCACCCCCGGGGGCATAGAGACCCAGTACTTC. It specifies CASTPGGIETQYF.

This clonotype was recorded at least ten times. The V and J genes are TRBV27 and TRBJ2-1; D call uncertain. Germline CDR1 and CDR2: MNHEY and SMNVEV (reference sequence). V was pared by 2 bases and J by 4 bases, with 6 bases between. The CDR3 is made up of 13 amino acids. CDR3 sequence (DNA): TGTGCCAGCAGTTTAACACCTTACAATGAGCAGTTCTTC. Translated: CASSLTPYNEQFF.

This clonotype occurred a few times. The V call is TRBV7-2, the J call TRBJ2-1; D is ambiguous. The germline V gene has CDR1 SGHTA and CDR2 FQGNSA. This CDR3 has 15 amino acids. Deletions cut 3 bases from V and 0 bases from J, with 9 bases between. CDR3 in DNA: TGTGCCAGCAGCTTCGCACTGAGCTCCTACAATGAGCAGTTCTTC. Translated, it gives CASSFALSSYNEQFF.

This clonotype occurred a few times. The chain links TRBV7-9 to TRBJ2-7; 7 nucleotides line up with TRBD2. Germline lookup yields CDR1 SEHNR and CDR2 FQNEAQ (reference sequence). The CDR3 runs 15 residues. Trimming cost V 5 bases and J 4 bases; bases outside gene matches: 11. The CDR3 sequence is CASSQGEGGKYEQYF. The CDR3 coding sequence is TGTGCCAGCAGCCAAGGGGAGGGCGGCAAATACGAGCAGTACTTC. Looking up the rest from reference TRBV7-9 and TRBJ2-7 gives the full variable domain: DTGVSQNPRHKITKRGQNVTFRCDPISEHNRLYWYRQTLGQGPEFLTYFQNEAQLEKSRLLSDRFSAERPKGSFSTLEIQRTEQGDSAMYLCASSQGEGGKYEQYFGPGTRLTVT.

V and J are TRBV7-2 and TRBJ2-1; D may be TRBD2 (6 bases). CDR1 SGHTA and CDR2 FQGNSA come from the germline V gene. Trimming left V 5 bases short and J 0 bases short, with 17 bases between. This CDR3 contains 17 residues. The CDR3 bases are TGTGCCAGCAGCCGGCGGGTTGCGGGAAGCTCCTACAATGAGCAGTTCTTC. Encoded protein: CASSRRVAGSSYNEQFF.

The chain is built from TRBV20-1 and TRBJ2-3, with 13 nucleotides matching TRBD2. Germline V lookup: CDR1 DFQATT, CDR2 SNEGSKA (reference sequence). Germline trimming cut 3 bases from V and 1 base from J; bases unmatched to any gene: 7. The CDR3 totals 17 residues. CDR3 sequence (DNA): TGCAGTGCTAGGGGTGGGACTAGCGGGACAGGCACAGATACGCAGTATTTT. It is translated as CSARGGTSGTGTDTQYF.

The V call is TRBV12-3 or TRBV12-4, the J call TRBJ1-2; tentatively, D is TRBD1 (5 bases). CDR3 length: 13 amino acids. Trimming pared 5 bases from V and 9 bases from J, leaving 16 bases between. CDR3: CASSRRGGWSYTF. The CDR3 coding sequence is TGTGCCAGCAGTAGGCGCGGGGGTTGGAGCTACACCTTC.

This clonotype was detected only a few times. This chain uses TRBV29-1 with TRBJ2-3; D gene uncertain. Per the germline V gene, CDR1 is SQVTM and CDR2 is ANQGSEA. The length of the CDR3 is 13 residues. V was shortened by 3 bases and J by 1 base, with 8 bases between the two germline ends. In DNA form, the CDR3 reads TGCAGCGTTGATCGTGGGGGCACAGATACGCAGTATTTT. This translates into CSVDRGGTDTQYF.

This clonotype was seen a handful of times. This chain uses TRBV6-5 with TRBJ2-7; maybe TRBD2 (5 bases). The CDR3 is 14 residues long. V lost 7 bases and J 5 bases, leaving 18 bases between the germline ends. Germline CDR1 and CDR2: MNHEY and SVGAGI. CDR3 residues: CASTSSTGSHEQYF. The CDR3 region has the DNA TGTGCCAGCACCTCCTCGACGGGATCGCACGAGCAGTACTTC.

This clonotype has only a few counts. The chain is built from TRBV12-3 or TRBV12-4 and TRBJ1-1, with D possibly matching TRBD1 (5 bases). There are 14 residues in the CDR3. V lost 4 bases, J lost 0 bases, and 9 bases lay in between. The chain's CDR3 is CASSWGTMNTEAFF. CDR3 in DNA: TGTGCCAGCAGTTGGGGCACCATGAACACTGAAGCTTTCTTT.

This clonotype has more than one count but fewer than ten. The V and J genes are TRBV9 and TRBJ2-3; 7 bases line up with TRBD2. CDR3 length: 16 amino acids. V was clipped by 0 bases and J by 0 bases; unmatched bases: 4. Per the germline V gene, CDR1 is SGDLS and CDR2 is YYNGEE. CDR3 loop: CASSVGPAGSTDTQYF. The CDR3 nucleotides are TGTGCCAGCAGCGTAGGGCCAGCGGGAAGCACAGATACGCAGTATTTT.

The chain is built from TRBV4-1 and TRBJ2-7, with a possible D match to TRBD2 (6 bases). Germline CDR1 reads MGHRA; CDR2 reads YSYEKL. This CDR3 has 14 residues. Trimming shortened V by 0 bases and J by 4 bases, and 10 bases separated the two germline ends. The CDR3 DNA follows: TGCGCCAGCAGCCAAGAGGCAGGGACTTACGAGCAGTACTTC. Amino acids: CASSQEAGTYEQYF.

The chain employs TRBV4-3 and TRBJ2-4; TRBD2 agrees at 10 bases. Germline CDR1 and CDR2: LGHNA and YSLEER. The CDR3 has 13 amino acids. J gave up 15 bases and V 3 bases, and 8 bases lay outside the gene matches. This chain's CDR3 is CASSQVSSGRAYF. Here the CDR3 DNA reads TGCGCCAGCAGCCAGGTCTCAAGCGGGAGGGCGTACTTC.